This T cell receptor (beta chain) was identified during a study of T cell responses to AZD1222 COVID-19 vaccine. TCRdb keeps only in-frame clones here, not all; method: immunoSEQ multiplex PCR. The sample consists of about 120,000 clones, about 92% of them appearing once. Trimming removed 4 bases at V and 0 bases at J, with 11 bases between. Germline lookup yields CDR1 SGHRS and CDR2 YFSETQ. This CDR3 spans 15 amino acids. Sequenced material: peripheral blood, taken on day 0 of AZD1222 vaccination. The TCR originated in an adult in good health. The chain is built from TRBV5-1 and TRBJ1-3; tentatively, D is TRBD1 (5 bases). In DNA, the CDR3 is TGCGCCAGCAGCGACACAGGTTACTCTGGAAACACCATATATTTT. It specifies CASSDTGYSGNTIYF.